This T cell receptor beta chain was recorded in a study of blood T cells in healthy people across ages. Next came a second PCR, run for about 7 to 12 cycles, which used a sample-barcoded 5' primer along with a J-beta primer mix. TCRdb independently ran MiXCR on the 5' RACE reads; one entry per CDR3 protein. This table has more than 900,000 distinct CDR3 sequences, approximately 26% appearing once. Germline assignment: CDR1 SEHNR and CDR2 FQNEAQ (reference sequence). V lost 5 bases and J lost 5, with 16 bases in between. The CDR3 runs to 14 residues. These data were also reused for a study on T cells of mothers and their children.

The chain recombines TRBV7-9 with TRBJ2-7; D may be TRBD1 (6 bases). The material sequenced was blood. The sequence was collected from a girl aged 2-10 years in good health. CDR3 DNA: TGTGCCAGCAGCGCCCGGGACAATGGGCACGAGCAGTACTTC. This codes for CASSARDNGHEQYF.